The source of this T cell receptor (beta chain) is a study of control samples from healthy donors and cancer patients. Libraries were prepared by immunoSEQ multiplex PCR; TCRdb keeps only in-frame clonotypes and omits some of them. The sample shows approximately 220,000 clones, about 94% of them seen only once. The CDR3 is 15 amino acids. The TCR comes from a man in his fifties or sixties in good health. The chain recombines TRBV1 with TRBJ1-5. TRBV1 constitutes a pseudogene. The sample consisted of blood. The CDR3 sequence is CTSSHLVLSNQPQHF. The CDR3 DNA is TGCACCAGCAGCCATCTAGTTCTTAGCAATCAGCCCCAGCATTTT.